This T cell receptor beta chain was captured in a study of blood T cell repertoires in COVID-19. Some clones are missing from TCRdb's copy, which holds only in-frame ones; the method was immunoSEQ multiplex PCR. This sample yields about 210,000 clones, of which 85% are seen a single time; about 17% belongs to the top ten. This CDR3 is built from 15 residues. The ends lost 1 base at V and 6 bases at J; junction bases unmatched: 6. CDR1 MGHRA and CDR2 YSYEKL come from the germline V gene. The sample was PBMCs or T cells enriched from blood (not recorded which). The V and J genes are TRBV4-1 and TRBJ2-7, with TRBD1 matching 10 bases. The sequence was obtained from a man aged 35 to 55 who had recovered from COVID-19. CDR3 amino acids: CASSQAGTGVSEQYF. CDR3 bases: TGCGCCAGCAGCCAAGCCGGGACAGGGGTTTCCGAGCAGTACTTC.